The 10 T cell receptor beta chains below were found in one sample sequenced in a study of T cell repertoires in cytomegalovirus infection. TCRdb reprocessed the reads via MiXCR and lists one record per CDR3 protein. The data contain approximately 160,000 distinct CDR3 sequences, over 15% of them singletons. The sequenced material came from CD8+ T cells from PBMCs. Receptors were obtained from a human donor in good health (CMV status not recorded). Some clones in this sample may be carry-over from other donors' samples.

This clonotype was counted a few times. The CDR3 DNA reads TGTGCCAGCAGCGGGAGGCCTTGGGACGAGCAGTTCTTC. Encoded protein: CASSGRPWDEQFF. The chain carries TRBV7-8 and TRBJ2-1; weak D call: TRBD2 (6 bases). Trimming cost V 5 bases and J 10 bases, with 15 bases left between them. The germline CDR1 and CDR2 sequences are SGHVS and FQNEAQ. CDR3 length: 13 residues.

V gene TRBV6-2 or TRBV6-3 combines with J gene TRBJ1-1; D gene unclear. There are 15 residues in the CDR3. Germline V gene lookup returns CDR1 MNHEY and CDR2 SVGEGT. The germline V and J ends were trimmed by 3 bases and 0 bases, with 11 bases remaining between them. CDR3 in amino acids: CASSYERLMNTEAFF. The CDR3 bases are TGTGCCAGCAGTTATGAACGGCTGATGAACACTGAAGCTTTCTTT.

This clonotype occurred a few times. A much larger clone differs by one base, so this may be a read error. The chain joins TRBV7-9 to TRBJ1-6; D perhaps matches TRBD1 (5 bases). This CDR3 is built from 14 residues. Per germline, CDR1 SEHNR and CDR2 FQNEAQ (reference sequence). This CDR3 is CVSQGGPGDSPLHF. DNA for the CDR3: TGTGTCAGCCAGGGCGGACCTGGTGATTCACCCCTCCACTTT.

This clonotype showed up just a few times. The V gene is TRBV11-2, the J gene TRBJ1-2; perhaps TRBD1 as D (5 bases). Deletions cut 4 bases from V and 8 bases from J, with 14 bases between. This CDR3 spans 13 amino acids. In germline, CDR1 is SGHAT, CDR2 FQNNGV. In DNA form, the CDR3 reads TGTGCCAGCAGCTCAAACCAGGGCCCCGGCTACACCTTC. As protein: CASSSNQGPGYTF.

V usage is TRBV7-9 and J usage is TRBJ2-5; D is ambiguous. Germline CDR1 is SEHNR and CDR2 is FQNEAQ (reference sequence). This CDR3 is built from 10 residues. The V end lost 8 bases, the J end lost 3 bases, and 4 bases lay between the germline ends. CDR3: CASDEETQYF. As DNA, the CDR3 is TGTGCCAGCGACGAAGAGACCCAGTACTTC. Full variable domain (outside the CDR3, taken from reference TRBV7-9 and TRBJ2-5): DTGVSQNPRHKITKRGQNVTFRCDPISEHNRLYWYRQTLGQGPEFLTYFQNEAQLEKSRLLSDRFSAERPKGSFSTLEIQRTEQGDSAMYLCASDEETQYFGPGTRLLVL.

This clonotype was seen repeatedly, ten times or more. This chain links TRBV11-2 with TRBJ2-1; 8 bases fit TRBD2. The CDR3 loop spans 15 amino acids. V was pared by 4 bases and J by 5 bases, with 7 bases of the junction left unmatched. Germline values: CDR1 SGHAT, CDR2 FQNNGV. The CDR3 loop is CASSSWSGGNNEQFF. DNA for the CDR3: TGTGCCAGCAGCTCGTGGAGCGGGGGCAACAATGAGCAGTTCTTC.

The J gene is TRBJ1-2, the V gene TRBV28; D remains unclear. This CDR3 spans 14 amino acids. V gave up 5 bases and J gave up 1 base, with 11 bases separating them. Germline V gene sequence: CDR1 MDHEN, CDR2 SYDVKM. The CDR3 nucleotides are TGTGCCAGCAGTCCAGGACGGATTAACTATGGCTACACCTTC. It codes for CASSPGRINYGYTF.

This clonotype has only a few counts. This rearrangement joins TRBV7-3 to TRBJ2-7; D is possibly TRBD2 (5 bases). Germline values: CDR1 SGHTA, CDR2 FQGTGA. Trimming took 3 bases from V and 0 from J, leaving 12 bases between them. The length of the CDR3 is 15 residues. The CDR3 loop is CASSFDGGPSYEQYF. As DNA, the CDR3 is TGTGCCAGCAGCTTTGATGGCGGGCCCTCCTACGAGCAGTACTTC. The full variable domain, with the rest looked up from reference TRBV7-3 and TRBJ2-7, is GAGVSQTPSNKVTEKGKYVELRCDPISGHTALYWYRQSLGQGPEFLIYFQGTGAADDSGLPNDRFFAVRPEGSVSTLKIQRTERGDSAVYLCASSFDGGPSYEQYFGPGTRLTVT.

A few counts support this clonotype. Lacking the conserved final phenylalanine or tryptophan, this CDR3 likely reflects a read error. The rearrangement joins TRBV28 to TRBJ1-1; the D is unclear. V gave up 6 bases and J gave up 3 bases, with 2 bases separating them. Germline V lookup: CDR1 MDHEN, CDR2 SYDVKM. This CDR3 contains 10 residues. The CDR3 sequence is CASSDTEAFS. The CDR3 DNA sequence: TGTGCCAGCAGCGACACTGAAGCTTTCTCT.

This clonotype was observed a few times. The rearrangement uses TRBV28 and TRBJ2-3; unclear D gene. From germline, CDR1 is MDHEN and CDR2 SYDVKM. The CDR3 length is 14 residues. Trimming took off 3 bases at V and 0 bases at J, with 7 bases between the two ends. The CDR3: CASSLRPSTDTQYF. In DNA, the CDR3 is TGTGCCAGCAGTTTGAGACCTAGCACAGATACGCAGTATTTT.